This T cell receptor (beta chain) derives from a study of cytomegalovirus exposure and HLA in healthy donors. Whole-study results and caveats: The authors later found HLA-associated TCR beta chains more clonally expanded than equally common others.

The CDR3 consists of 16 residues. Trimming removed 0 bases from V and 7 bases from J; junction bases left unmatched: 11. Looked up from germline, CDR1 is ENHRY and CDR2 is SYGVKD. Vbeta (60) and Jbeta (13) primers were used in the PCR. Clones were sequenced by immunoSEQ multiplex PCR, and TCRdb holds only the in-frame ones, with some missing. The table includes around 100,000 clones, more than 70% detected once. As regards this clone: Its antigen is not identified.

The clonotype was recovered from a woman aged 60 to 75 in good health and CMV-seropositive. V is TRBV10-3 and J is TRBJ2-5; 7 nucleotides agree with TRBD2. Sequenced: PBMCs. CDR3 sequence: CAISESKAWEGVTQYF. Written as DNA, the CDR3 is TGTGCCATCAGTGAGTCGAAGGCTTGGGAGGGAGTGACCCAGTACTTC.